The 6 T cell receptor beta chains below were found in one sample sequenced in a study of T cell repertoires in cytomegalovirus infection. TCRdb ran MiXCR on the reads and lists one entry per CDR3 protein. The data contain 740,000 or so distinct CDR3 sequences, approximately 40% of them singletons. The sample was PBMCs. These receptors came from a human donor in good health (CMV status not recorded). Some clones in this sample may be carry-over from other donors' samples.

This clonotype was seen only a few times. The chain couples TRBV10-3 to TRBJ2-3, with D possibly matching TRBD1 (6 bases). Between the trimmed V and J ends, which lost 10 bases and 4 bases, there was a span of 15 bases. CDR3 length: 13 residues. Looked up from germline, CDR1 is ENHRY and CDR2 is SYGVKD. CDR3: CATRVPGADTQYF. Here the CDR3 DNA reads TGTGCCACCCGGGTTCCAGGGGCAGATACGCAGTATTTT.

This clonotype was detected only a few times. The J gene is TRBJ2-3, the V gene TRBV6-6; D unresolved. The CDR3 is 14 amino acids. The V gene's germline CDR1 is MNHNY and CDR2 SVGAGI (reference sequence). Trimming stripped 0 bases from V and 2 bases from J, with 6 bases between. The CDR3 region has the DNA TGTGCCAGCAGTTACTCCCTGTACACAGATACGCAGTATTTT. Its translation is CASSYSLYTDTQYF.

A note on this clonotype: Lacking the conserved final phenylalanine or tryptophan, this CDR3 likely reflects a read error. It is unclear where the CDR3 begins or ends on the DNA, so no DNA is shown, and the CDR3 is as TCRdb lists it. The V and J genes are TRBV19 and TRBJ2-1; TRBD2 is the table's D call, not checked against the DNA. Germline lookup yields CDR1 LNHDA and CDR2 SQIVND (reference sequence). Counting both end residues, the CDR3 totals 16 amino acids. The CDR3 is CASSPAGTRAYNEQLL.

V and J are TRBV9 and TRBJ2-5; 8 bases fit TRBD1. CDR3 length equals 15 residues. The junction had 7 bases not matched to a gene; V was cut back by 1 base and J by 5 bases. CDR1 SGDLS and CDR2 YYNGEE come from the germline V gene. In DNA, the CDR3 is TGTGCCAGCAGCGTACAGGGGGCGAATGATGAGACCCAGTACTTC. Encoded protein: CASSVQGANDETQYF. The full variable domain, in which reference TRBV9 and TRBJ2-5 provide the parts outside the CDR3, is DSGVTQTPKHLITATGQRVTLRCSPRSGDLSVYWYQQSLDQGLQFLIQYYNGEERAKGNILERFSAQQFPDLHSELNLSSLELGDSALYFCASSVQGANDETQYFGPGTRLLVL.

This clonotype showed up just a few times. The chain has TRBV6-6 and TRBJ2-3; TRBD2 aligns across 8 bases. This CDR3 spans 15 amino acids. The ends lost 0 bases at V and 2 bases at J; junction bases unmatched: 1. Germline V CDR1 and CDR2: MNHNY, SVGAGI (reference sequence). The CDR3 nucleotides are TGTGCCAGCAGTTACTCGCGGGAGGTCACAGATACGCAGTATTTT. It specifies CASSYSREVTDTQYF.

Many counts were recorded for this clonotype. The gene calls are TRBV27 and TRBJ1-1, with 8 bases aligning to TRBD1. This CDR3 has 13 amino acids. The germline V gene encodes CDR1 MNHEY and CDR2 SMNVEV (reference sequence). After removal of 8 bases from V and 1 base from J, the junction contained 3 bases not matched to a gene. The CDR3 here is CASRTGQNTEAFF. CDR3 coding DNA: TGTGCCAGCCGGACAGGGCAGAACACTGAAGCTTTCTTT.